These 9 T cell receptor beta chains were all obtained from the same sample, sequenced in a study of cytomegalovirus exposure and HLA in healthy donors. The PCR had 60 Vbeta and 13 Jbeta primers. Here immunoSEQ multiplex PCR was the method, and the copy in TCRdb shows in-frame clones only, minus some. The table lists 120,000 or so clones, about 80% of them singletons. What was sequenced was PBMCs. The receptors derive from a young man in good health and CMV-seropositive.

The DNA for the CDR3 is TGTGCCATCAGTGGGCCAGGGGCTCAAGAGACCCAGTACTTC. Its protein product is CAISGPGAQETQYF. The chain links TRBV10-3 to TRBJ2-5, with D possibly TRBD1 on 6 matching bases. The V gene lost 4 bases and the J gene lost 2 bases, with 11 bases spanning the gap. The CDR3 runs to 14 residues. CDR1 is ENHRY, CDR2 SYGVKD, per germline.

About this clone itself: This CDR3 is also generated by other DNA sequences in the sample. The CDR3 is CASSIRGNYGYTF. The DNA of the CDR3 is TGTGCCAGTAGTATCAGGGGAAACTATGGCTACACCTTC. The V gene is TRBV19, the J gene TRBJ1-2; D may be TRBD1 (6 bases). CDR3 length equals 13 residues. Germline V lookup: CDR1 LNHDA, CDR2 SQIVND (reference sequence). The V end lost 3 bases, the J end lost 2 bases, and 7 bases lay between the germline ends.

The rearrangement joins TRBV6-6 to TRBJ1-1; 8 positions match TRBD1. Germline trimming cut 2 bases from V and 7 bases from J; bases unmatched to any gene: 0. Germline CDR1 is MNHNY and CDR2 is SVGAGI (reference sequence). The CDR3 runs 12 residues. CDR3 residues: CASSYGTGEAFF. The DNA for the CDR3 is TGTGCCAGCAGTTACGGGACAGGTGAAGCTTTCTTT.

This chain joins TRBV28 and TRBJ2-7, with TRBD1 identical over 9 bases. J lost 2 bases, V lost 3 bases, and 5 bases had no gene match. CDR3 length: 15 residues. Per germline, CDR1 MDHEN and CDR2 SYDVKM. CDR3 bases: TGTGCCAGCAGTTTTTGGGGACAGGGTGCCTACGAGCAGTACTTC. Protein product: CASSFWGQGAYEQYF.

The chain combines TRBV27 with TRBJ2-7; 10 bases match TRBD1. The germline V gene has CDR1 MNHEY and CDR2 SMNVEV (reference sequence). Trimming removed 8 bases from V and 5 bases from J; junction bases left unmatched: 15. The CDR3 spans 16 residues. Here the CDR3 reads CASYLSGTGALDEQYF. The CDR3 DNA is TGTGCCAGCTACCTCTCCGGGACAGGGGCGCTAGACGAGCAGTACTTC.

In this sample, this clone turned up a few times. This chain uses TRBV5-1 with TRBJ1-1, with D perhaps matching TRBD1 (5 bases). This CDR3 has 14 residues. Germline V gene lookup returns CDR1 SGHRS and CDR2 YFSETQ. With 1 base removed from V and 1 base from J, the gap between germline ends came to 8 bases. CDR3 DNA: TGCGCCAGCAGCTTGATAGGGGCGAACACTGAAGCTTTCTTT. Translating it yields CASSLIGANTEAFF.

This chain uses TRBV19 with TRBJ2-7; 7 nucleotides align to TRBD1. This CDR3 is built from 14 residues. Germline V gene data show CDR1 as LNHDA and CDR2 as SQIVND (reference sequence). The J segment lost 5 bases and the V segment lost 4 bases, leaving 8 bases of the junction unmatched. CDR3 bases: TGTGCCAGTAGTACCAGGGGGTCTTGGAACGAGCAGTACTTC. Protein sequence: CASSTRGSWNEQYF.

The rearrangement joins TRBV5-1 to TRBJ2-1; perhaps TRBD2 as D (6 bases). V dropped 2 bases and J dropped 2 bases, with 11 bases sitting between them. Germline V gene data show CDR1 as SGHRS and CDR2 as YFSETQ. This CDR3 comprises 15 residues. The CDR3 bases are TGCGCCAGCAGCTTCGGGATAGCGGCCTACAATGAGCAGTTCTTC. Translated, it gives CASSFGIAAYNEQFF.

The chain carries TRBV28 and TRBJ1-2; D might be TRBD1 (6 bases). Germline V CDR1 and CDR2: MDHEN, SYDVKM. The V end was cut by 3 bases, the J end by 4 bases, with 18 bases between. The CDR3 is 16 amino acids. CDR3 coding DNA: TGTGCCAGCAGTTTTAGGGGGGGAGGGGCGAGCTATGGCTACACCTTC. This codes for CASSFRGGGASYGYTF.